This is a list of T cell receptor beta chains from one sample in a study of blood T cell repertoires in COVID-19. Clones were read by immunoSEQ multiplex PCR, and TCRdb kept only the in-frame ones, dropping some. This sample has fewer than 500,000 clones; roughly 85% occur once, and the top ten carry approximately 2%. The sample consisted of PBMCs or T cells enriched from blood (not recorded which). The receptor set was obtained from a woman under 30 with acute COVID-19. Each CDR3 is given without its conserved first and last residue.

J,V,CDR3
TRBJ2-7,TRBV27,ASSTYPGYEQY
TRBJ1-1,TRBV18,ASSPKAGIMNTEAF
TRBJ2-3,TRBV5-1,ASSSGLAGGVPGMDTQY
TRBJ2-7,TRBV28,AIRGVGSYEQY
TRBJ2-5,TRBV7-9,ASSSRQRGPKETQY
TRBJ1-6,TRBV7-2,ASSGRQGSNSPLH
TRBJ1-5,TRBV30,AWMRTDSYSNQPQH
TRBJ1-6,TRBV19,ASSIGGGRRVALH
TRBJ1-6,TRBV28,ASSPGDRAYNSPLH
TRBJ2-5,TRBV13,ASSSTGRETQY
TRBJ2-7,TRBV6-5,ASRREREQY
TRBJ1-3,TRBV7-2,ASSLAGSGGNTIY
TRBJ2-3,TRBV5-1,ASSLGASTDTQY
TRBJ1-4,TRBV28,ASSSTVEKLF
TRBJ1-3,TRBV19,ASSAGRSDTIY
TRBJ1-5,TRBV25-1,ASSATVSNQPQH
TRBJ2-2,TRBV18,ASSPGRNTGELF
TRBJ1-3,TRBV7-9,ASSPLSSGNTIY
TRBJ2-7,TRBV10-2,ASSLTGGTSEQY
TRBJ1-2,TRBV6-5,ASSPDRGPVYT
TRBJ2-7,TRBV7-3,ASSRTGLSYEQY
TRBJ2-7,TRBV18,ASSPSGLAYEQY
TRBJ1-6,TRBV18,ASSRDGADTNSPLH
TRBJ2-2,TRBV5-1,ASSLDRRGELF